The 22 T cell receptor beta chains below were found in one sample sequenced in a study of shared clonotypes between healthy human individuals. Positive CCR7 selection of CD45RO-negative cells yielded the naive CD8 cells, and terminally differentiated effector memory CD45RA+ cells were excluded. Data came from immunoSEQ multiplex PCR; TCRdb stores just in-frame clones and leaves some out. Of roughly 2 million clones in the sample, about 95% were seen once. Input material: naive CD8+ T cells sorted from blood. These receptors were collected from a man younger than 35 in good health.

This chain connects TRBV15 to TRBJ2-5; TRBD2 matches 9 bases. Germline CDR1 LNHNV, CDR2 YYDKDF (reference sequence). The length of the CDR3 is 13 residues. Losses at the gene ends were 4 bases for V and 5 bases for J; bases not matched to a gene: 2. CDR3: CATSTGLAETQYF. CDR3 nucleotide sequence: TGTGCCACCAGCACAGGACTAGCGGAGACCCAGTACTTC.

This chain connects TRBV27 to TRBJ2-7, with D unclear. CDR3 size: 13 residues. Germline lookup yields CDR1 MNHEY and CDR2 SMNVEV (reference sequence). The V end lost 6 bases, the J end lost 2 bases, and 11 bases lay between the germline ends. The CDR3: CASRPVGAYEQYF. In nucleotides, the CDR3 is TGTGCCAGCAGACCGGTTGGGGCCTACGAGCAGTACTTC.

The CDR3 region is CASSPDRHTEAFF. CDR3 nucleotide sequence: TGTGCCAGCAGCCCCGACAGACACACTGAAGCTTTCTTT. V and J are TRBV5-4 and TRBJ1-1; D perhaps matches TRBD1 (5 bases). The V end lost 4 bases, the J end lost 3 bases, and 10 bases lay between the germline ends. CDR1 and CDR2 (germline): SGHNT, YYREEE (reference sequence). The CDR3 has 13 amino acids.

Written as DNA, the CDR3 is TGTGCCAGCAGCTTCGGGGCCGAGCAGTACTTC. This gives the protein CASSFGAEQYF. This chain connects TRBV7-8 to TRBJ2-7; possibly TRBD1 or TRBD2 for D (5 bases each). Germline V gene sequence: CDR1 SGHVS, CDR2 FQNEAQ. Trimming shortened V by 3 bases and J by 6 bases, and 6 bases separated the two germline ends. The CDR3 has 11 amino acids.

The chain carries TRBV6-5 and TRBJ2-7, with 8 bases lining up with TRBD1. This CDR3 is 15 amino acids long. The junction had 12 bases not matched to a gene; V was cut back by 5 bases and J by 6 bases. Germline V gene data show CDR1 as MNHEY and CDR2 as SVGAGI. CDR3 in DNA: TGTGCCAGCAGTCCGTCCGCAGGGGGCATCATCGAGCAGTACTTC. It translates to CASSPSAGGIIEQYF.

This clone appeared a single time. The same CDR3 can be traced to other DNA sequences in this sample. This chain uses TRBV9 with TRBJ2-7, with D unresolved. V was trimmed by 2 bases and J by 0 bases, leaving 9 bases between them. This CDR3 has 14 residues. Germline V gene sequence: CDR1 SGDLS, CDR2 YYNGEE. CDR3 protein: CASSVFAGSYEQYF. CDR3 DNA sequence: TGTGCCAGCAGCGTTTTCGCTGGCTCCTACGAGCAGTACTTC.

V is TRBV10-1 and J is TRBJ1-1; 8 bases are shared with TRBD1. The J segment lost 5 bases and the V segment lost 1 base, leaving 12 bases of the junction unmatched. Germline CDR1 reads WNHNN; CDR2 reads SYGVQD (reference sequence). The length of the CDR3 is 17 residues. The CDR3, as DNA: TGCGCCAGCAGTGAGTACGGACAGGGAGATTGGTGGACTGAAGCTTTCTTT. This sequence encodes CASSEYGQGDWWTEAFF.

V usage is TRBV7-6 and J usage is TRBJ2-7, with a possible D match to TRBD1 (5 bases). The CDR3 sequence is 14 residues long. The germline V gene has CDR1 SGHVS and CDR2 FNYEAQ. Trimming pared 2 bases from V and 1 base from J, leaving 9 bases between. CDR3 sequence: CASSLQDISYEQYF. DNA for the CDR3: TGTGCCAGCAGCTTACAGGACATTTCCTACGAGCAGTACTTC.

In its sample, this clone was seen once. This chain uses TRBV19 with TRBJ2-5; perhaps D is TRBD1 or TRBD2 (6 bases each). The CDR3 covers 15 residues. V lost 1 base to trimming and J lost 1 base, with 10 bases between them. The germline gives CDR1 LNHDA, CDR2 SQIVND (reference sequence). The CDR3 sequence is CASSIAGALQETQYF. CDR3 nucleotides: TGTGCCAGTAGTATAGCGGGGGCTCTCCAAGAGACCCAGTACTTC.

This chain uses TRBV2 with TRBJ2-7; D perhaps matches TRBD2 (5 bases). The ends were cut back, 7 bases at V and 3 bases at J, with 19 bases in the middle. The CDR3 length is 15 residues. CDR1 and CDR2 from the germline V gene are SNHLY and FYNNEI. The CDR3 sequence is CASTKLDPFLYEQYF. The CDR3 DNA reads as TGTGCCAGCACCAAACTAGATCCGTTTCTCTACGAGCAGTACTTC. Together with reference TRBV2 and TRBJ2-7, the CDR3 gives the full variable domain: EPEVTQTPSHQVTQMGQEVILRCVPISNHLYFYWYRQILGQKVEFLVSFYNNEISEKSEIFDDQFSVERPDGSNFTLKIRSTKLEDSAMYFCASTKLDPFLYEQYFGPGTRLTVT.

V usage is TRBV19 and J usage is TRBJ2-7; either TRBD1 or TRBD2 may fit D (6 bases each). Germline CDR1 reads LNHDA; CDR2 reads SQIVND (reference sequence). The V end lost 1 base, the J end lost 5 bases, and 15 bases lay between the germline ends. This CDR3 is 15 amino acids long. CDR3 sequence reads: CASSIVPGARNEQYF. In nucleotides, the CDR3 is TGTGCCAGTAGTATAGTTCCGGGGGCGAGGAACGAGCAGTACTTC.

This clone was observed a single time. This chain joins TRBV7-9 and TRBJ1-2; D is unclear. V lost 2 bases and J 4 bases, leaving 8 bases between the germline ends. CDR3 size: 13 residues. Germline assignment: CDR1 SEHNR and CDR2 FQNEAQ (reference sequence). DNA of the CDR3: TGTGCCAGCAGCTTAATGGACCCCTATGGCTACACCTTC. It specifies CASSLMDPYGYTF.

The chain recombines TRBV6-6 with TRBJ1-5, with D tentatively TRBD1 (6 bases). The germline V gene encodes CDR1 MNHNY and CDR2 SVGAGI (reference sequence). The CDR3 totals 16 residues. The V end was cut by 7 bases, the J end by 4 bases, with 20 bases between. The CDR3 DNA is TGTGCCAGCAACCCCAGGGGATTTACCGAAAATCAGCCCCAGCATTTT. Translation gives CASNPRGFTENQPQHF.

The V call is TRBV15, the J call TRBJ2-5, with TRBD2 matching 13 bases. The CDR3 spans 16 residues. Trimming cost V 2 bases and J 5 bases; bases outside gene matches: 5. Germline CDR1 is LNHNV and CDR2 is YYDKDF (reference sequence). CDR3 amino acids: CATSRLGLAGLETQYF. The CDR3 DNA reads as TGTGCCACCAGCAGATTGGGACTAGCGGGGTTGGAGACCCAGTACTTC.

The rearrangement uses TRBV28 and TRBJ1-5; D may be TRBD1 (6 bases). The V end lost 7 bases, the J end lost 7 bases, and 20 bases lay between the germline ends. Germline CDR1 and CDR2: MDHEN and SYDVKM. The CDR3 totals 15 residues. This CDR3 reads CASTPSGQGKQPQHF. The CDR3 DNA reads as TGTGCCAGCACCCCTAGTGGGCAGGGGAAGCAGCCCCAGCATTTT.

The rearrangement uses TRBV2 and TRBJ1-6; TRBD1 aligns across 7 bases. CDR1 is SNHLY and CDR2 is FYNNEI in the germline V gene. V was clipped by 5 bases and J by 8 bases; unmatched bases: 6. The CDR3 length is 14 residues. The CDR3 DNA reads as TGTGCCAGCAGTCAGGCCGGGACAGATTCACCCCTCCACTTT. Amino acid sequence: CASSQAGTDSPLHF.

The chain combines TRBV19 with TRBJ1-6; no clear D. This CDR3 spans 16 amino acids. Germline V CDR1 and CDR2: LNHDA, SQIVND (reference sequence). Trimming left V 6 bases short and J 6 bases short, with 18 bases between. DNA for the CDR3: TGTGCCAGTAGCCTTGGAGCAGGCAATTTTAATTCACCCCTCCACTTT. It translates to CASSLGAGNFNSPLHF.

This chain connects TRBV18 to TRBJ2-7; D may match TRBD1 or TRBD2 (5 bases each). Germline V CDR1 and CDR2: KGHSH, LQKENI. There are 15 residues in the CDR3. V gave up 4 bases and J gave up 3 bases, with 16 bases separating them. CDR3 in amino acids: CASSQTGTQGYEQYF. As DNA, the CDR3 is TGTGCCAGCTCACAAACCGGGACCCAAGGCTACGAGCAGTACTTC.

The chain is built from TRBV6-1 and TRBJ2-1, with 10 bases matching TRBD2. V lost 2 bases and J lost 5; bases outside the gene matches: 12. The V gene's germline CDR1 is MNHNS and CDR2 SASEGT. The CDR3 spans 18 residues. CDR3: CASSELAGASTTNNEQFF. In DNA form, the CDR3 reads TGTGCCAGCAGTGAACTAGCGGGGGCTTCGACAACCAACAATGAGCAGTTCTTC.

The CDR3 region has the DNA TGTGCCAGCAGCCATGACTCTGGAAACACCATATATTTT. Protein: CASSHDSGNTIYF. V usage is TRBV7-3 and J usage is TRBJ1-3; no firm D call. The germline V gene has CDR1 SGHTA and CDR2 FQGTGA. There are 13 residues in the CDR3. V was pared by 5 bases and J by 0 bases, with 5 bases between.

The rearrangement uses TRBV14 and TRBJ2-5, with 7 bases lining up with TRBD2. Germline V lookup: CDR1 SGHDN, CDR2 FVKESK. V was pared by 6 bases and J by 5 bases, with 9 bases of the junction left unmatched. The CDR3 has 14 residues. CDR3 DNA sequence: TGTGCCAGCAGTCCGCAAAATAGCGGGGAGACCCAGTACTTC. This translates into CASSPQNSGETQYF.

To note about this clone: Germline is not matched at one junction end, which may reflect a read error. The chain combines TRBV10-1 with TRBJ2-2; D call uncertain. Per the germline V gene, CDR1 is WNHNN and CDR2 is SYGVQD (reference sequence). The CDR3 contains 13 residues. The CDR3 nucleotides are TGCGCCAGCGGTGACAAATACACCGGGGAGCTGTTTTTT. Its protein is CASGDKYTGELFF.